What follows describes a single T cell receptor beta chain. This record comes from a study of blood T cell repertoires in COVID-19. V gave up 1 base and J gave up 5 bases, with 6 bases separating them. This CDR3 spans 12 amino acids. Germline CDR1 and CDR2: SGHAT and FQDESV (reference sequence). Authors' data handling: Nucleated cell number was recorded as an estimate derived from reference gene primer amplification. Profiled with immunoSEQ multiplex PCR; TCRdb holds only in-frame clones, not every one. V, J and clone size are those of that table, while D and trimming were read from the DNA. The sample shows 130,000 to 150,000 clones, around 80% of them seen only once.

Sequencing was carried out using peripheral blood. This receptor was taken from a man in his sixties with active or convalescent COVID-19. The V call is TRBV11-1, the J call TRBJ2-7, with D uncertain. CDR3 nucleotides: TGTGCCAGCAGCTTAGACAGAAACGAGCAGTACTTC. Translating gives CASSLDRNEQYF.